The rows below give T cell receptor beta chains drawn from one sample of a study of shared clonotypes between healthy human individuals. TCRdb's table, derived via immunoSEQ multiplex PCR, lists solely in-frame clones and lacks some. Of millions of clones in the sample, more than 80% are singletons; the top ten hold about 0.13%. Material: naive CD4+ T cells sorted from blood. The receptors come from a man younger than 30 in good health. Each CDR3 is given with its conserved first and last residue. The order of the fields is J gene, clone size, D gene, V gene, CDR3 protein, CDR3 DNA. D genes are given only for firm matches. For some rows the clone size is stated as once, few or many, or as a class when expanded; others skip it.

J: TRBJ2-1
size: NA
D: TRBD2
V: TRBV5-1
CDR3: CASSSGLAGGPWANEQFF
DNA: TGCGCCAGCAGCTCGGGACTAGCGGGAGGGCCTTGGGCCAATGAGCAGTTCTTC

J: TRBJ2-3
size: NA
D: NA
V: TRBV18
CDR3: CASSSRNSDTQYF
DNA: TGTGCCAGCTCCTCCAGGAATTCCGATACGCAGTATTTT

J: TRBJ2-7
size: once
D: NA
V: TRBV10-3
CDR3: CAISDPVLGGGEQYF
DNA: TGTGCCATCAGTGACCCCGTTCTGGGGGGCGGCGAGCAGTACTTC

J: TRBJ1-2
size: NA
D: NA
V: TRBV10-3
CDR3: CAIAGPNYGYTF
DNA: TGTGCCATCGCAGGTCCTAACTATGGCTACACCTTC

J: TRBJ1-3
size: once
D: NA
V: TRBV25-1
CDR3: CASSDDGSGNTIYF
DNA: TGTGCCAGCAGTGATGACGGCTCTGGAAACACCATATATTTT

J: TRBJ2-4
size: NA
D: NA
V: TRBV15
CDR3: CATSRSGGKNIQYF
DNA: TGTGCCACCAGCAGGTCGGGTGGCAAAAACATTCAGTACTTC

J: TRBJ1-6
size: NA
D: NA
V: TRBV4-2
CDR3: CASSQEDRNSPLHF
DNA: TGTGCCAGCAGCCAAGAAGACAGAAATTCACCCCTCCACTTT

J: TRBJ2-7
size: NA
D: TRBD1
V: TRBV11-2
CDR3: CASSGTGVSYEQYF
DNA: TGTGCCAGCTCCGGGACAGGGGTCTCCTACGAGCAGTACTTC

J: TRBJ2-2
size: NA
D: TRBD1
V: TRBV7-7
CDR3: CASSPSLDRVRGELFF
DNA: TGTGCTAGCAGCCCCTCCCTGGACAGGGTCAGGGGGGAGCTGTTTTTT

J: TRBJ2-1
size: NA
D: TRBD2
V: TRBV7-7
CDR3: CASSLLAGDYNEQFF
DNA: TGTGCTAGCAGCTTACTAGCGGGAGATTACAATGAGCAGTTCTTC

J: TRBJ1-2
size: NA
D: TRBD1
V: TRBV29-1
CDR3: CSVEPVQGAGGYTF
DNA: TGCAGCGTTGAGCCCGTACAGGGGGCCGGTGGCTACACCTTC

J: TRBJ2-7
size: NA
D: TRBD2
V: TRBV6-5
CDR3: CASSRTSGANYEQYF
DNA: TGTGCCAGCAGTCGGACTAGCGGGGCAAACTACGAGCAGTACTTC

J: TRBJ1-6
size: NA
D: NA
V: TRBV15
CDR3: CATQQRDKLGSPLHF
DNA: TGTGCCACCCAACAGAGGGACAAGCTGGGTTCACCCCTCCACTTT

J: TRBJ2-7
size: NA
D: TRBD1
V: TRBV10-1
CDR3: CASSESRQGSNEQYF
DNA: TGCGCCAGCAGTGAGTCTAGACAGGGGAGCAACGAGCAGTACTTC

J: TRBJ2-6
size: NA
D: NA
V: TRBV15
CDR3: CATSRDPIDMISGANVLTF
DNA: TGTGCCACCAGCAGAGACCCCATAGACATGATCTCTGGGGCCAACGTCCTGACTTTC

J: TRBJ2-5
size: NA
D: TRBD1
V: TRBV27
CDR3: CASRGQGILETQYF
DNA: TGTGCCAGCAGGGGACAGGGGATCTTAGAGACCCAGTACTTC

J: TRBJ1-4
size: NA
D: TRBD1
V: TRBV18
CDR3: CASSPMQGQQNEKLFF
DNA: TGTGCCAGCTCACCAATGCAGGGACAGCAGAATGAAAAACTGTTTTTT

J: TRBJ1-1
size: once
D: NA
V: TRBV18
CDR3: CASSPPGRMNTEAFF
DNA: TGTGCCAGCTCACCGCCCGGACGGATGAACACTGAAGCTTTCTTT

J: TRBJ2-1
size: NA
D: TRBD2
V: TRBV25-1
CDR3: CASSATGTSGSSYNEQFF
DNA: TGTGCCAGCAGTGCGACCGGGACTAGCGGGAGCTCCTACAATGAGCAGTTCTTC

J: TRBJ2-5
size: NA
D: TRBD2
V: TRBV10-3
CDR3: CAISASGGAETQYF
DNA: TGTGCCATCAGTGCGAGCGGGGGGGCAGAGACCCAGTACTTC

J: TRBJ2-7
size: NA
D: NA
V: TRBV18
CDR3: CASSATWSSYEQYF
DNA: TGTGCCAGCTCAGCTACTTGGAGCTCCTACGAGCAGTACTTC

J: TRBJ1-4
size: once
D: NA
V: TRBV28
CDR3: CASSTPEAAANEKLFF
DNA: TGTGCCAGCAGTACCCCTGAAGCTGCGGCTAATGAAAAACTGTTTTTT

J: TRBJ1-2
size: NA
D: NA
V: TRBV12-5
CDR3: CASGLETAGSSNYGYTF
DNA: TGTGCTAGTGGTTTGGAAACAGCCGGGTCTTCAAACTATGGCTACACCTTC

J: TRBJ1-5
size: NA
D: NA
V: TRBV28
CDR3: CASILQRGLNQPQHF
DNA: TGTGCCAGCATCCTACAAAGGGGCCTTAATCAGCCCCAGCATTTT

J: TRBJ1-5
size: NA
D: NA
V: TRBV7-2
CDR3: CASSFLADSNQPQHF
DNA: TGTGCCAGCAGCTTCCTGGCGGATAGCAATCAGCCCCAGCATTTT